This entry lists 7 T cell receptor beta chains sequenced from one sample in a study of cytomegalovirus exposure and HLA in healthy donors. This PCR relied on a set of 60 Vbeta primers and 13 Jbeta primers. The table came from immunoSEQ multiplex PCR; TCRdb's copy has only in-frame clones and leaves some out. The sample lists approximately 170,000 clones, over 80% occurring once. Sequencing was performed on PBMCs. All receptors derive from a boy between 2 and 10 years old in good health and CMV-seronegative.

The V call is TRBV5-5, the J call TRBJ1-4, with D maybe TRBD1 (6 bases). Trimming cost V 0 bases and J 8 bases, with 11 bases left between them. Germline CDR1 is SGHKS and CDR2 is YYEKEE (reference sequence). The CDR3 loop spans 14 amino acids. The CDR3 DNA is TGTGCCAGCAGCTTGGGGGGGGGCTGGGAAAAACTGTTTTTT. It is translated as CASSLGGGWEKLFF.

The gene calls are TRBV6-5 and TRBJ1-2; D may be TRBD1 (5 bases). This CDR3 region has 14 residues. Germline CDR1 reads MNHEY; CDR2 reads SVGAGI. Trimming removed 5 bases at V and 5 bases at J, with 15 bases between. The CDR3 loop is CASSGAQGRYGYTF. DNA of the CDR3: TGTGCCAGCAGTGGGGCCCAAGGCAGATATGGCTACACCTTC.

Only a few counts were recorded for this clone. V and J are TRBV5-6 and TRBJ2-7, with 7 bases aligning to TRBD1. The CDR3 is 14 amino acids. The V segment lost 4 bases and the J segment 9 bases; nucleotides outside the gene matches: 13. In germline, CDR1 is SGHDT, CDR2 YYEEEE. The CDR3 coding sequence is TGTGCCAGCAGCCCCGGGACAGCCCCTTCTTTGCAGTACTTC. It encodes CASSPGTAPSLQYF.

The V and J genes are TRBV11-3 and TRBJ2-3; maybe TRBD2 (5 bases). The V end was cut by 5 bases, the J end by 4 bases, with 13 bases between. Germline CDR1 is SGHNT and CDR2 is YENEEA. The CDR3 loop spans 14 amino acids. The CDR3: CASSPYEAADTQYF. CDR3 DNA: TGTGCCAGCAGCCCTTATGAAGCGGCAGATACGCAGTATTTT.

V gene TRBV6-5 combines with J gene TRBJ2-5; TRBD2 aligns across 7 bases. The CDR3 is 14 amino acids. Trimming cost V 6 bases and J 1 base; bases outside gene matches: 5. Germline V lookup: CDR1 MNHEY, CDR2 SVGAGI. The CDR3: CASRSERGQETQYF. The CDR3 DNA sequence: TGTGCCAGCAGATCCGAGCGGGGCCAAGAGACCCAGTACTTC.

In this sample, this clone turned up once. J is TRBJ1-2 and V is TRBV6-6, with D maybe TRBD1 (5 bases). The CDR3 length is 16 residues. Deletions cut 2 bases from V and 2 bases from J, with 15 bases between. Per the germline V gene, CDR1 is MNHNY and CDR2 is SVGAGI (reference sequence). CDR3 amino acids: CASSYQVPGSNYGYTF. The CDR3, as DNA: TGTGCCAGCAGTTACCAGGTACCAGGGTCGAACTATGGCTACACCTTC.

V gene TRBV7-3 combines with J gene TRBJ2-3; TRBD1 matches at 9 bases. The junction had 5 bases not matched to a gene; V was cut back by 5 bases and J by 5 bases. The CDR3 is 14 residues long. Germline-derived CDR1 and CDR2 are SGHTA and FQGTGA. CDR3 residues: CASSTTGGGDTQYF. CDR3 in DNA: TGTGCCAGCAGCACGACAGGGGGGGGAGATACGCAGTATTTT. Variable domain in full (rest from reference TRBV7-3 and TRBJ2-3): GAGVSQTPSNKVTEKGKYVELRCDPISGHTALYWYRQSLGQGPEFLIYFQGTGAADDSGLPNDRFFAVRPEGSVSTLKIQRTERGDSAVYLCASSTTGGGDTQYFGPGTRLTVL.